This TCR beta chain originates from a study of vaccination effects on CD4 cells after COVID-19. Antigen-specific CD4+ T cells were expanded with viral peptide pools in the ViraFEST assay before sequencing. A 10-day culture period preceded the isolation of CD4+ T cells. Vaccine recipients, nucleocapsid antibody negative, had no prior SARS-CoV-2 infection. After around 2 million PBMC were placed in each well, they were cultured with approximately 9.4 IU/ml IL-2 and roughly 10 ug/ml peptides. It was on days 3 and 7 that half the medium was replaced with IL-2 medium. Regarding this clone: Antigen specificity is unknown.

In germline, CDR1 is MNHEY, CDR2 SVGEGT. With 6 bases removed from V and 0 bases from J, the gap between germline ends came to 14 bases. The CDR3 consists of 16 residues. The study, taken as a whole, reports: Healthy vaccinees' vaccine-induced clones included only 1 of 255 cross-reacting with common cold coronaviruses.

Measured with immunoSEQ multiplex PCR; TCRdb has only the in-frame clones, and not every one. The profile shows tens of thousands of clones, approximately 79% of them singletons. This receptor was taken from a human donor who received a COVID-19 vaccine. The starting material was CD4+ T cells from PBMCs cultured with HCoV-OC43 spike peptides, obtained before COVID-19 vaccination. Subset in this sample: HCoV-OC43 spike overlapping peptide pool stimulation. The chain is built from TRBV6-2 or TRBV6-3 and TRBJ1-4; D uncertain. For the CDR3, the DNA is TGTGCCAGCAGCCGACTGGACCCAGCAACTAATGAAAAACTGTTTTTT. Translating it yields CASSRLDPATNEKLFF.